Each of the 12 T cell receptor beta chains below was sequenced from the same sample in a study of beta chain features in type 1 diabetes. Expressed TCRB transcripts were sequenced because the isolated RNA had all been reverse transcribed beforehand. The repertoire was sequenced with immunoSEQ multiplex PCR; TCRdb's copy has only in-frame clones and lacks some. This repertoire shows about 320,000 clones, 12% to 15% found once; its top ten account for around 7%. The sample comprised central memory CD4+ T cells from blood. The receptor source for this set is a young man in good health.

In this sample, this clone turned up once. The chain joins TRBV6-6 to TRBJ1-4; 7 nucleotides agree with TRBD1. J gave up 5 bases and V 7 bases, and 7 bases lay outside the gene matches. The CDR3 has 14 residues. Germline V gives CDR1 MNHNY, CDR2 SVGAGI (reference sequence). The CDR3 here is CASNMDRLNEKLFF. The CDR3 DNA sequence: TGTGCCAGCAACATGGACAGGTTAAATGAAAAACTGTTTTTT.

This clone was observed a few times. V usage is TRBV7-8 and J usage is TRBJ2-2; either TRBD1 or TRBD2 may fit D (5 bases each). The V end was cut by 7 bases, the J end by 6 bases, with 18 bases between. Germline V CDR1 and CDR2: SGHVS, FQNEAQ. The CDR3 sequence is 15 residues long. CDR3 nucleotide sequence: TGTGCCAGCAACCCCCGGTTAGGGACCGCCGGGGAGCTGTTTTTT. Encoded protein: CASNPRLGTAGELFF.

This clone came up a few times. The V and J genes are TRBV7-7 and TRBJ1-6; D might be TRBD1 (6 bases). Trimming shortened V by 2 bases and J by 5 bases, and 16 bases separated the two germline ends. Looked up from germline, CDR1 is SSHAT and CDR2 is FNYEAQ (reference sequence). This CDR3 is 17 amino acids long. The CDR3 DNA sequence: TGTGCCAGCAGCTTAAAAAACAGGGAAGTGGATAATTCACCCCTCCACTTT. This sequence encodes CASSLKNREVDNSPLHF.

The chain couples TRBV5-1 to TRBJ1-3, with D perhaps TRBD1 (6 bases). This CDR3 comprises 14 residues. Germline CDR1 reads SGHRS; CDR2 reads YFSETQ. The ends were cut back, 4 bases at V and 0 bases at J, with 8 bases in the middle. The CDR3 nucleotides read TGCGCCAGCAGCCCGGGGGCCTCTGGAAACACCATATATTTT. Translating gives CASSPGASGNTIYF. The whole variable domain, remainder taken from reference TRBV5-1 and TRBJ1-3, is KAGVTQTPRYLIKTRGQQVTLSCSPISGHRSVSWYQQTPGQGLQFLFEYFSETQRNKGNFPGRFSGRQFSNSRSEMNVSTLELGDSALYLCASSPGASGNTIYFGEGSWLTVV.

This clone occurred a few times. The chain employs TRBV18 and TRBJ2-2, with D perhaps TRBD2 (5 bases). In germline, CDR1 is KGHSH, CDR2 LQKENI. Trimming took 6 bases from V and 6 from J, leaving 11 bases between them. The CDR3 runs 13 residues. In DNA form, the CDR3 reads TGTGCCAGCTCCCAAGACTACCCCGGGGAGCTGTTTTTT. Its translation is CASSQDYPGELFF.

J is TRBJ2-2 and V is TRBV7-7, with 10 bases matching TRBD1. CDR3 length: 16 amino acids. CDR1 is SSHAT and CDR2 is FNYEAQ in the germline V gene (reference sequence). V gave up 6 bases and J gave up 3 bases; unmatched junction bases: 7. The CDR3 DNA reads TGTGCCAGCAGACCTACCGGGACAGGGGACACCGGGGAGCTGTTTTTT. Its translation is CASRPTGTGDTGELFF.

This clone occurred a few times. Distinct nucleotide sequences in the sample also encode this CDR3. V gene TRBV6-6 combines with J gene TRBJ1-5; TRBD1 is a possible D gene (5 bases). V was shortened by 6 bases and J by 1 base, with 7 bases between the two germline ends. This CDR3 spans 13 amino acids. Germline CDR1 reads MNHNY; CDR2 reads SVGAGI (reference sequence). In nucleotides, the CDR3 is TGTGCCAGCAGCCCAGGGAGCAATCAGCCCCAGCATTTT. Protein: CASSPGSNQPQHF.

The chain links TRBV27 to TRBJ2-3; 9 bases are shared with TRBD1. Germline V gives CDR1 MNHEY, CDR2 SMNVEV (reference sequence). The CDR3 has 16 residues. Trimming removed 5 bases from V and 0 bases from J; junction bases left unmatched: 6. CDR3 amino acids: CASSHRDRVSTDTQYF. The CDR3 DNA reads as TGTGCCAGCAGTCACAGGGACAGGGTGAGCACAGATACGCAGTATTTT.

This clone occurred a few times. The gene calls are TRBV19 and TRBJ1-2; D remains ambiguous. This CDR3 region has 12 residues. V gave up 6 bases and J gave up 0 bases, with 5 bases separating them. Germline V gene sequence: CDR1 LNHDA, CDR2 SQIVND (reference sequence). CDR3 protein: CASRRANYGYTF. The DNA of the CDR3 is TGTGCCAGTAGACGAGCTAACTATGGCTACACCTTC.

The rearrangement uses TRBV6-5 and TRBJ2-1; unclear D gene. The CDR3 is 9 amino acids. V was trimmed by 5 bases and J by 9 bases, leaving 2 bases between them. Germline CDR1 reads MNHEY; CDR2 reads SVGAGI. The CDR3 here is CASSVEQFF. For the CDR3, the DNA is TGTGCCAGCAGTGTTGAGCAGTTCTTC.

Here the CDR3 DNA reads TGCAGCGTTAACCCCCCGGGTGAGACCCAGTACTTC. Its protein product is CSVNPPGETQYF. The chain combines TRBV29-1 with TRBJ2-5; D gene uncertain. Germline V gene data show CDR1 as SQVTM and CDR2 as ANQGSEA. The CDR3 sequence is 12 residues long. Trimming took off 5 bases at V and 5 bases at J, with 12 bases between the two ends.

This clone was seen a few times. The chain links TRBV27 to TRBJ2-7; 7 nucleotides align to TRBD2. Germline CDR1 and CDR2: MNHEY and SMNVEV (reference sequence). With 6 bases clipped from V and 6 bases from J, the junction kept 11 bases outside the gene matches. There are 14 residues in the CDR3. CDR3 coding DNA: TGTGCCAGCAGCCTGAACGGACTAGTGATCGAGCAGTACTTC. This translates into CASSLNGLVIEQYF.